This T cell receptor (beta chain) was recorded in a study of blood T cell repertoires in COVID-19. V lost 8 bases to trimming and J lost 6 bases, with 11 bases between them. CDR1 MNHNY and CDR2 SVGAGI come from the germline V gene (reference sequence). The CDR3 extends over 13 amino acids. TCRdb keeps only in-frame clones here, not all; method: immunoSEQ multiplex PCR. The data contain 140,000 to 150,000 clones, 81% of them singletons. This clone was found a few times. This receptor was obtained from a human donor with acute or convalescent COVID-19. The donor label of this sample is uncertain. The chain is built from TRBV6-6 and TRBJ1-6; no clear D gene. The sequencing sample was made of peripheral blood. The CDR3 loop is CASGLWSNSPLHF. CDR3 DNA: TGTGCCAGCGGTTTATGGAGTAATTCACCCCTCCACTTT.